A selection of T cell receptor beta chains follows, all from one sample in a study of blood T cell repertoires in COVID-19. The data were produced by immunoSEQ multiplex PCR, yet TCRdb's version contains in-frame clones alone and is incomplete. The sample shows around 330,000 clones, approximately 81% of them seen only once. Sequencing input: PBMCs or T cells enriched from blood (not recorded which). The receptors stem from a woman aged 25 to 39 who had been exposed to COVID-19. The conserved cysteine and the conserved F or W are not part of the CDR3 here.

>TRBV5-4
ASSQRGLAGVEQY
>TRBV6-5
ASLGGGASPLH
>TRBV30
AWSPRDNQETQY
>TRBV28
ASGGAVEYQPQH
>TRBV9
ASSLSGTGAVDTIY
>TRBV7-2
ASSPNSGGPEGEQY
>TRBV18
ASSPRMDRAGTEAF
>TRBV2
ASSEGSRWSGRYQQF
>TRBV25-1
ASSVPGYTEAF
>TRBV5-1
ASSLGGVQETQY
>TRBV28
ASSSTGTGVNNSPLH
>TRBV4-2
ASSQEGLAGNTGELF
>TRBV10-3
AISESAGTGDSPLH
>TRBV3-1/TRBV3-2
ASSPSTGSNYGYT
>TRBV27
ASSPGQNTEAF
>TRBV28
ASSSGQRNNSPLH
>TRBV5-5
ASSLQLRGWELF
>TRBV4-3
ASSQDRAELRNTIY
>TRBV7-3
ASSSWEGTDSPLH
>TRBV10-3
AISDSTGSGETQY
>TRBV11-1
ASGPREGQTDTQY
>TRBV9
ASSVDRGHYNEQF
>TRBV2
ASSPAGGNTGELF
>TRBV5-1
ASSLIAGGPGEQF
>TRBV3-1/TRBV3-2
ASSWTGGGTEAF
>TRBV9
ASSVETLTGVTEAF
>TRBV9
ASSPPPVGGETQY
>TRBV7-3
ASSLDQGPYEQY
>TRBV24-1
ATSQTGGPLGGYT
>TRBV9
ASSLGGHNSPLH
>TRBV7-6
ASSLESVANTGELF
>TRBV7-8
ASSGQGQGASGYT
>TRBV27
ASSLETGGYEQY
>TRBV10-3
AISEQDNLLETQY
>TRBV9
ASSAGGSLYEQY
>TRBV28
ASSRGQGREKLF
>TRBV9
ASSVRDREGTQY
>TRBV5-1
ASSSGLMGQDNSPLH
>TRBV7-9
ASSLGQGRVAF
>TRBV3-1/TRBV3-2
ASSQGKSYNEQF
>TRBV18
ASSPRTGSNEKLF
>TRBV15
ATSTNPQGANSPLH
>TRBV7-2
ASSLKSGTGVTNEKLF
>TRBV12-3/TRBV12-4
ASRTGVRETQY
>TRBV6-5
ASSYRAGGRNTEAF
>TRBV7-8
ASSPQTGSTDTQY
>TRBV7-9
ASSIGAGRLQPQH
>TRBV9
ASSASVNSPLH
>TRBV18
ASSPPPGTGPYEQY
>TRBV2
ASSEVGQDYGYT